This T cell receptor (beta chain) was observed in a study of blood T cells in healthy people across ages. Findings and limits, study-wide: Greater diversity and more naive CD4+ cells were seen in long-lived donors than in aged donors. What prevented conclusive comparison of naive and antigen-experienced cells was that PBMCs were unsorted.

The second PCR ran about 7 to 12 cycles with a sample-barcoded 5' primer and J-beta primers. TCRdb re-called the 5' RACE reads with MiXCR, one entry per CDR3 protein. The data contain around 990,000 distinct CDR3 sequences, about 23% of them singletons. This clonotype came up a few times. Antigen specificity is unknown. Total RNA extracted from each sample amounted to at least 6 micrograms. This sample also belongs to another study, concerning T cells of mothers and their children.

Specimen: blood. The receptor was isolated from a girl aged 2 to 10 in good health.

The CDR3 protein is CASNPLGVAPYNEQFF. CDR3 sequence (DNA): TGTGCCAGCAACCCGCTCGGAGTTGCGCCTTACAATGAGCAGTTCTTC. The chain couples TRBV6-2 or TRBV6-3 to TRBJ2-1; D gene unclear. Germline values: CDR1 MNHEY, CDR2 SVGEGT. The CDR3 sequence is 16 residues long. V dropped 7 bases and J dropped 4 bases, with 20 bases sitting between them.